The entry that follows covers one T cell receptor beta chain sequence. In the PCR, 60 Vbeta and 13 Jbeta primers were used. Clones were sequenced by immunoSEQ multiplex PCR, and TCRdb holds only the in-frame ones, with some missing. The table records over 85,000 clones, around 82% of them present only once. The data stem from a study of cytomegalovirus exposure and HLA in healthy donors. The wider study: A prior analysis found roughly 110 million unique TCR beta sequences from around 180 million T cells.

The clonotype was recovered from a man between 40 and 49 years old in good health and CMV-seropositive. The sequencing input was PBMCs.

CDR3 in DNA: TGTGCCAGCAGCTTGGCCAGGGTGAACTCCGGCTACACCTTC. Translation: CASSLARVNSGYTF. The chain employs TRBV5-5 and TRBJ1-2; D perhaps matches TRBD1 (5 bases). Germline lookup yields CDR1 SGHKS and CDR2 YYEKEE (reference sequence). With 0 bases removed from V and 8 bases from J, the gap between germline ends came to 14 bases. The length of the CDR3 is 14 residues.